This T cell receptor (beta chain) derives from a study of blood T cell repertoires in COVID-19. Looking at the study overall: There were acute and convalescent COVID-19 samples, and they came from the United States, Italy and Spain. In each case, the material was cDNA or gDNA derived from T cells, B-cell-depleted T cells, or PBMCs.

This clone appeared once. In the original workflow: Estimates of nucleated cell counts were drawn from the amplification of reference gene primers. Method: immunoSEQ multiplex PCR; TCRdb's copy keeps in-frame clones and lacks some. The V and J calls and the clone size are those of that table, but D and trimming were determined from the DNA. The sample consists of roughly 70,000 clones, about 80% of them appearing once. The CDR3 extends over 16 amino acids. From germline, CDR1 is MGHDK and CDR2 SYGVNS. V lost 1 base and J 0 bases, leaving 7 bases between the germline ends. This receptor was identified in a human donor in a cohort sampled during active COVID-19. The chain combines TRBV25-1 with TRBJ2-6; no clear D. Input material: peripheral blood. The CDR3, as DNA: TGTGCCAGCAGTGAATTCTCGGGCTCTGGGGCCAACGTCCTGACTTTC. The encoded protein is CASSEFSGSGANVLTF.